This note documents a single TCR beta chain sequence. Its target is not known. The data stem from a study of T cell responses to AZD1222 COVID-19 vaccine. Whole-study results and caveats: Nearly half of spike-specific TCRs reportedly target variant regions that are unmutated in the B.1.351 and B.1.1.7 variants.

The CDR3 runs 12 residues. From germline, CDR1 is MNHNS and CDR2 SASEGT. V lost 5 bases and J lost 6, with 9 bases in between. Method: immunoSEQ multiplex PCR; TCRdb's copy keeps in-frame clones and lacks some. The sample has some 71,000 clones, about nine tenths seen once. The rearrangement uses TRBV6-1 and TRBJ2-3, with D tentatively TRBD2 (6 bases). The material sequenced was peripheral blood, taken 28 days after the second AZD1222 dose. This sequence originates from an adult who received the AZD1222 COVID-19 vaccine. CDR3 DNA sequence: TGTGCCAGCAGTACAGGAGGGGATACGCAGTATTTT. Encoded protein: CASSTGGDTQYF.